This T cell receptor (beta chain) derives from a study of graft-versus-host responses after intestinal transplantation. Study-level background: Each of the recipients got a multivisceral, liver-intestinal, or isolated intestinal transplant. Recipients uniformly received anti-thymocyte globulin induction, followed by tacrolimus and steroids for three to four years.

Only in-frame clones appear in the TCRdb table, and some are missing; sequencing was by immunoSEQ multiplex PCR. The sample yields 85,000 to 100,000 clones, 85% to 95% seen once. Findings of the study overall: High graft-versus-host to host-versus-graft clonal ratios were seen in allografts of patients with graft-donor T cell macrochimerism. The recipient marrow held GvH clones, and some of them showed up first in ileum or blood.

Turning to this clone: Its target is unknown.

Losses at the gene ends were 7 bases for V and 5 bases for J; bases not matched to a gene: 8. Per germline, CDR1 SQVTM and CDR2 ANQGSEA. The CDR3 covers 14 residues. The material was unstimulated CD8+ T cells sorted from spleen or lymph node cells, obtained before transplant. The chain links TRBV29-1 to TRBJ2-1; 10 bases match TRBD1. The origin of this receptor is a human donor who was the organ donor for an intestinal transplant. The CDR3, as DNA: TGCAGCGCTACGACAGGGGGCTTAAACAATGAGCAGTTCTTC. Translated: CSATTGGLNNEQFF.